This T cell receptor (beta chain) was recorded in a study of blood T cell repertoires in COVID-19. Losses at the gene ends were 7 bases for V and 4 bases for J; bases not matched to a gene: 12. This CDR3 comprises 15 residues. Germline V gene lookup returns CDR1 LNHDA and CDR2 SQIVND (reference sequence). The assay was immunoSEQ multiplex PCR, and TCRdb's table has in-frame clones only and misses some. This repertoire shows 53,000 or so clones, 90% found once; its top ten account for approximately 3%. Sequencing input: peripheral blood. This clonotype originated in a human donor in a cohort sampled during active COVID-19. V gene TRBV19 combines with J gene TRBJ1-2; 7 bases map to TRBD1. The CDR3 protein is CASIPTEGAPYGYTF. CDR3 in DNA: TGTGCCAGTATCCCAACGGAGGGGGCTCCCTATGGCTACACCTTC.